This T cell receptor (beta chain) was observed in a study of blood T cell repertoires in COVID-19. Study-level background: Whether acute or convalescent, the COVID-19 samples came from the United States, Italy and Spain.

V was pared by 2 bases and J by 7 bases, with 8 bases of the junction left unmatched. This CDR3 has 15 amino acids. Germline CDR1 reads KGHSH; CDR2 reads LQKENI. Only in-frame clones appear in the TCRdb table, and some are missing; sequencing was by immunoSEQ multiplex PCR. The sample includes 300,000 to 350,000 clones, 80% to 90% seen only once; the top ten take about 4.7%. This clone was observed a few times. Sequencing was done on a sample of PBMCs or T cells enriched from blood (not recorded which). The chain recombines TRBV18 with TRBJ1-2, with 9 bases identical to TRBD1. This clonotype was sampled from a young man who had recovered from COVID-19. The CDR3 spells CASSPGTGKIGGYTF. CDR3 DNA: TGTGCCAGCTCACCAGGGACAGGGAAGATCGGTGGCTACACCTTC.